This passage covers 10 T cell receptor beta chains from one sample sequenced in a study of technical replicates of blood from a few donors. Using immunoSEQ multiplex PCR, the repertoire was profiled, and TCRdb retains in-frame clones only, with some absent. Of fewer than 100,000 clones listed, roughly 95% are singletons. Sequencing was done on a sample of T cells isolated from PBMCs. Source of these receptors: a human donor in good health.

The chain is built from TRBV4-1 and TRBJ2-7, with D maybe TRBD1 (5 bases). V was trimmed by 3 bases and J by 0 bases, leaving 15 bases between them. CDR3 size: 16 residues. The germline gives CDR1 MGHRA, CDR2 YSYEKL. Here the CDR3 DNA reads TGCGCCAGCAGCCAGAGACAAGGAGACAGCTCCTACGAGCAGTACTTC. Translated, it gives CASSQRQGDSSYEQYF.

The chain employs TRBV11-2 and TRBJ2-5; perhaps TRBD1 as D (7 bases). The CDR3 is 15 residues long. CDR1 is SGHAT, CDR2 FQNNGV, per germline. V lost 1 base to trimming and J lost 1 base, with 10 bases between them. The CDR3 DNA follows: TGTGCCAGCAGCTTAGGCGGGACAGCCCAAGAGACCCAGTACTTC. Its translation: CASSLGGTAQETQYF.

This chain joins TRBV11-2 and TRBJ2-2, with 12 positions matching TRBD2. Per the germline V gene, CDR1 is SGHAT and CDR2 is FQNNGV. CDR3 length: 16 amino acids. V lost 4 bases, J lost 2 bases, and 2 bases stayed unmatched. Here the CDR3 reads CASSSSGGANTGELFF. The CDR3 nucleotides are TGTGCCAGCAGCTCTAGCGGGGGGGCCAACACCGGGGAGCTGTTTTTT. The variable domain in full, completed from reference TRBV11-2 and TRBJ2-2, reads EAGVAQSPRYKIIEKRQSVAFWCNPISGHATLYWYQQILGQGPKLLIQFQNNGVVDDSQLPKDRFSAERLKGVDSTLKIQPAKLEDSAVYLCASSSSGGANTGELFFGEGSRLTVL.

This clone was detected a few times. The chain combines TRBV25-1 with TRBJ1-4, with TRBD1 matching 9 bases. Germline assignment: CDR1 MGHDK and CDR2 SYGVNS. CDR3 size: 14 residues. Trimming took 6 bases from V and 7 from J; bases not matched to a gene: 6. The CDR3 DNA follows: TGTGCCAGCAGCTCCCCGACAGGGGGTGAAAAACTGTTTTTT. Translation: CASSSPTGGEKLFF. The variable domain in full, completed from reference TRBV25-1 and TRBJ1-4, reads EADIYQTPRYLVIGTGKKITLECSQTMGHDKMYWYQQDPGMELHLIHYSYGVNSTEKGDLSSESTVSRIRTEHFPLTLESARPSHTSQYLCASSSPTGGEKLFFGSGTQLSVL.

The chain links TRBV4-1 to TRBJ2-7, with 10 bases matching TRBD1. This CDR3 region has 14 residues. V gave up 5 bases and J gave up 3 bases; unmatched junction bases: 4. Per germline, CDR1 MGHRA and CDR2 YSYEKL. This chain's CDR3 is CASSFRTGGYEQYF. The CDR3 region has the DNA TGCGCCAGCAGCTTCCGGACAGGGGGCTACGAGCAGTACTTC.

This clone was counted a single time. The chain couples TRBV11-2 to TRBJ2-1; 8 bases line up with TRBD2. The CDR3 is 15 amino acids. The J segment lost 7 bases and the V segment lost 5 bases, leaving 10 bases of the junction unmatched. Germline loops: CDR1 SGHAT, CDR2 FQNNGV. Here the CDR3 DNA reads TGTGCCAGCAGCCCAGGGGTGGCGGGGGGTAATGAGCAGTTCTTC. Translation gives CASSPGVAGGNEQFF.

The chain links TRBV27 to TRBJ2-6; D uncertain. CDR1 and CDR2 from the germline V gene are MNHEY and SMNVEV (reference sequence). Trimming left V 6 bases short and J 0 bases short, with 3 bases between. The CDR3 consists of 13 residues. CDR3 DNA sequence: TGTGCCAGCAGCTACTCTGGGGCCAACGTCCTGACTTTC. It encodes CASSYSGANVLTF.

The chain recombines TRBV19 with TRBJ2-1; 10 bases line up with TRBD1. The germline V gene has CDR1 LNHDA and CDR2 SQIVND (reference sequence). The CDR3 has 14 residues. The V gene end was trimmed by 7 bases and the J gene end by 5 bases; junction bases not matched to a gene: 5. The CDR3 sequence: CASTGTGVNNEQFF. In nucleotides, the CDR3 is TGTGCCAGTACGGGGACAGGGGTCAACAATGAGCAGTTCTTC.

This clone has just one count. The chain combines TRBV6-6 with TRBJ1-2; weak D call: TRBD1 (5 bases). This CDR3 region has 16 residues. Between the trimmed V and J ends, which lost 4 bases and 2 bases, there was a span of 17 bases. Germline CDR1 reads MNHNY; CDR2 reads SVGAGI (reference sequence). This CDR3 is CASSLNTPDSNYGYTF. As DNA, the CDR3 is TGTGCCAGCAGTTTAAACACCCCCGACAGCAACTATGGCTACACCTTC.

CDR3 loop: CASSPRALLASMGKTQYF. The CDR3 DNA sequence: TGTGCCAGCAGTCCTAGGGCCCTACTAGCGAGCATGGGGAAGACCCAGTACTTC. V is TRBV27 and J is TRBJ2-5; TRBD2 aligns across 7 bases. Unmatched junction bases numbered 21, after V lost 5 bases and J lost 6 bases. Looked up from germline, CDR1 is MNHEY and CDR2 is SMNVEV (reference sequence). CDR3 length: 18 residues.